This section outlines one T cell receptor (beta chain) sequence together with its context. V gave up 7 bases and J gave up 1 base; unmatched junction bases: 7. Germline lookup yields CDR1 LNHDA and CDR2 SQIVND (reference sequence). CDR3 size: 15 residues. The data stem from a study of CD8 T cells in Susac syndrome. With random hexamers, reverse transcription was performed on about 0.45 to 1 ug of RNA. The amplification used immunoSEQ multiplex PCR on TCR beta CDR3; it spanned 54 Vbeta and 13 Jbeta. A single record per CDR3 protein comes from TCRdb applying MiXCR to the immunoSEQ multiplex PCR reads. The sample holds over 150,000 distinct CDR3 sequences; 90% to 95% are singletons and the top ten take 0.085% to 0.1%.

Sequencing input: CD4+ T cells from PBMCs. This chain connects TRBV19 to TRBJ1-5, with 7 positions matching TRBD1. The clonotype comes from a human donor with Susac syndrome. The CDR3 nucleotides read TGTGCCAGTACCCAAGACAGGGACAGCAATCAGCCCCAGCATTTT. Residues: CASTQDRDSNQPQHF. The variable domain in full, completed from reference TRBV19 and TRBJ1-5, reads DGGITQSPKYLFRKEGQNVTLSCEQNLNHDAMYWYRQDPGQGLRLIYYSQIVNDFQKGDIAEGYSVSREKKESFPLTVTSAQKNPTAFYLCASTQDRDSNQPQHFGDGTRLSIL.